This paragraph reports one TCR beta chain. The junction departs from germline at one end; a sequencing error may be responsible. This sample was taken from a study of OX40 agonist ivuxolimab in advanced cancers. Profiled with immunoSEQ multiplex PCR; TCRdb holds only in-frame clones, not every one. In the table there are fewer than 100,000 clones, more than 80% of which are singletons. The CDR3 is 14 residues long. CDR1 SGHRS and CDR2 YFSETQ come from the germline V gene. Blood sampling took place at baseline, cycle 4 day 1, and cycle 7 day 1. Sample: CD4+ or CD8+ T cells sorted from blood, taken in a trial of the OX40 agonist ivuxolimab. The chain joins TRBV5-1 to TRBJ1-2; 9 bases are shared with TRBD1. This clonotype was obtained from an adult with an advanced solid tumor such as melanoma, head and neck, liver or kidney cancer. The chain's CDR3 is CASSPGTGTYDYTF. The DNA for the CDR3 is TGCGCCAGCAGCCCCGGGACAGGGACCTATGACTACACCTTC.